This T cell receptor beta chain was observed in a study of T-cell memory formation after mild COVID-19. Overall study results and limits: Mostly located in CM and EM were contracting CD4+ clones, with contracting CD8+ clones located in EMRA.

Trimming took off 6 bases at V and 5 bases at J, with 9 bases between the two ends. The CDR3 loop spans 12 amino acids. Germline V CDR1 and CDR2: SGHDT, YYEEEE. The table lists this clonotype with a few counts. Its cognate antigen is unknown. TCRdb independently ran MiXCR on the 5' RACE reads; one entry per CDR3 protein. The sample shows 550,000 to 700,000 distinct CDR3 sequences, about 18% of them seen only once. This clonotype originated in an adult woman who had mild COVID-19 (a few samples of this study predate the infection). Cell type and time point are not known. Specimen: PBMCs or a T cell subset sorted from them (not recorded which). V and J are TRBV5-6 and TRBJ1-5; D possibly corresponds to TRBD1 (5 bases). The CDR3 DNA sequence: TGTGCCAGCAACCTGGGGGATCAGCCCCAGCATTTT. This translates into CASNLGDQPQHF.